This T cell receptor (beta chain) was captured in a study of human T cells and chemical hapten exposure. Unique molecular identifiers were attached to individual cDNA molecules during library preparation. TCRdb re-analysed the reads in MiXCR, keeping a single row per CDR3 protein. Of about 4,100 distinct CDR3 sequences detected, roughly 50% appear once; the ten largest clones hold roughly 3.2%. The germline CDR1 and CDR2 sequences are MNHEY and SVGEGT. This CDR3 is built from 14 residues. Trimming took 2 bases from V and 7 from J, leaving 12 bases between them. The treatment is: therapeutic diphenylcyclopropenone sensitization with weekly scalp DPC. This clonotype was seen a handful of times.

This receptor was obtained from an adult with alopecia areata. Some clones in this sample may be carry-over from other donors' samples. This table probably holds off-target reads from a library built for another chain. This specimen consisted of whole blood, obtained before DPC sensitization or 2, 6, or about 24 weeks after (not recorded which). J is TRBJ2-1 and V is TRBV6-2 or TRBV6-3; D call uncertain. CDR3 DNA sequence: TGTGCCAGCAGTTACCTGCTTCGGGCGAATGAGCAGTTCTTC. This sequence encodes CASSYLLRANEQFF.